The T cell receptor (beta chain) under discussion was sequenced for a study of CD8 T cells in ankylosing spondylitis. This clonotype was recorded at least ten times. The antigen is unknown. Findings of the study overall: Matched ankylosing spondylitis synovial fluid reportedly showed significant enrichment of disease-linked clones. There were earlier reports of some motif variants in reactive arthritis synovial fluid and blood. What seemed typical of ankylosing spondylitis blood was a TCR beta motif built from roughly 8 highly homologous variants.

With molecular barcodes, quantitative 5'-RACE was used to make the TCR beta libraries. TCRdb reprocessed the 5' RACE reads via MiXCR and lists one record per CDR3 protein. The repertoire holds more than 400,000 distinct CDR3 sequences, with over 4% as singletons. The CDR3 sequence is 16 residues long. V shed 3 bases and J shed 0 bases, with 15 bases lying between them. CDR1 DFQATT and CDR2 SNEGSKA come from the germline V gene (reference sequence). The source is a male donor with ankylosing spondylitis. Sequencing input: blood, either unsorted or a sorted T cell fraction (not recorded which). The chain carries TRBV20-1 and TRBJ1-3, with D perhaps matching TRBD1 (5 bases). CDR3 protein: CSARVSGANSGNTIYF. The CDR3 nucleotides read TGCAGTGCTAGGGTTTCCGGGGCCAACTCTGGAAACACCATATATTTT.